This T cell receptor beta chain was identified during a study of cytomegalovirus exposure and HLA in healthy donors. At the level of the study: From HLA-typed donors, an early data release held about 85 million unique TCRs.

PCR used 60 Vbeta primers and 13 Jbeta primers. Assay used: immunoSEQ multiplex PCR; TCRdb lists only in-frame clones, some missing. The sample lists 170,000 or so clones, roughly 78% occurring once. This CDR3 has 19 amino acids. Germline assignment: CDR1 LGHNT and CDR2 FRNRAP. V was clipped by 1 base and J by 0 bases, with 19 bases between them. This sequence joins TRBV12-5 and TRBJ1-5, with D possibly being TRBD1 (5 bases). The sequencing input was PBMCs. This clonotype originated in a boy aged 10-17 years in good health and CMV-seronegative. CDR3 nucleotides: TGTGCTAGTGGTTTGGGGACAAAGGACACCGAGGATAGCAATCAGCCCCAGCATTTT. It translates to CASGLGTKDTEDSNQPQHF.